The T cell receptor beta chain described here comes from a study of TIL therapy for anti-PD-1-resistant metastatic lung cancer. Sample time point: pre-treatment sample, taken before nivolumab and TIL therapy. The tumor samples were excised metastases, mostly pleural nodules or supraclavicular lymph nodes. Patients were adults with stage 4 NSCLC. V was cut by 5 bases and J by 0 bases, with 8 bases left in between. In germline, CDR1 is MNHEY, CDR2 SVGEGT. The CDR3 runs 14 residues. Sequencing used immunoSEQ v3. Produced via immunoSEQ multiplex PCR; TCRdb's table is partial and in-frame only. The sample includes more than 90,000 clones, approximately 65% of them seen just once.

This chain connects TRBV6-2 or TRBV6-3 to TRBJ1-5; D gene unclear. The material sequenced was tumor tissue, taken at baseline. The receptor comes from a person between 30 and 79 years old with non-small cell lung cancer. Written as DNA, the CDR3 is TGTGCCAGCAGTCTGGACCTTAGCAATCAGCCCCAGCATTTT. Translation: CASSLDLSNQPQHF.